The entry below describes one TCR beta chain. No antigen is known for it. Specified time point: peripheral blood 6 weeks after treatment start. The method was immunoSEQ multiplex PCR; TCRdb's version includes in-frame clones alone and lacks a portion of them. The repertoire consists of nearly 50,000 clones, with under 85% occurring once and the leading ten covering about 2%. This specimen comes from a study of PD-L1 blockade in urothelial cancer. Study information: Patients started atezolizumab in the mid-2010s, 1,200 mg intravenously every 3 weeks. Prior chemotherapy ranged from 0 to 3 regimens per patient.

Trimming left V 0 bases short and J 1 base short, with 8 bases between. The CDR3 totals 16 residues. Germline-derived CDR1 and CDR2 are SGDLS and YYNGEE. Study-wide results and caveats: Tumor-linked clones in blood grew more by 3 weeks in durable-benefit patients.

The sequencing used PBMCs, collected around atezolizumab (anti-PD-L1) treatment. V and J are TRBV9 and TRBJ2-6; D remains ambiguous. The receptor was derived from a man over 45 with urothelial cancer. The CDR3 DNA sequence: TGTGCCAGCAGCGTAGGGAGTGGGTCTGGGGCCAACGTCCTGACTTTC. This encodes CASSVGSGSGANVLTF.